Listed here are 15 T cell receptor beta chains from one sample, sequenced in a study of cytomegalovirus exposure and HLA in healthy donors. Amplification used 60 Vbeta primers and 13 Jbeta primers. Repertoires were generated with immunoSEQ multiplex PCR, while TCRdb's copy carries only in-frame clones and drops some. The sample lists about 120,000 clones, over 65% occurring once. Source material: PBMCs. These receptor sequences come from a man aged 25-45 years in good health and CMV-seronegative.

This sequence joins TRBV19 and TRBJ2-7; the match to TRBD1 covers 7 bases. Trimming removed 1 base from V and 9 bases from J; junction bases left unmatched: 6. The length of the CDR3 is 13 residues. Germline CDR1 is LNHDA and CDR2 is SQIVND (reference sequence). This chain's CDR3 is CASSIVYRDRQYF. For the CDR3, the DNA is TGTGCCAGTAGTATAGTCTACCGGGACAGGCAGTACTTC.

The J gene is TRBJ2-1, the V gene TRBV19, with 9 bases aligning to TRBD1. Germline CDR1 reads LNHDA; CDR2 reads SQIVND (reference sequence). CDR3 length equals 14 residues. The ends lost 1 base at V and 6 bases at J; junction bases unmatched: 1. Here the CDR3 reads CASSIGDRVNEQFF. CDR3 nucleotide sequence: TGTGCCAGTAGTATAGGGGACAGGGTCAATGAGCAGTTCTTC.

CDR3 coding DNA: TGTGCCAGCAGCGGGAGGGACAGGATTAATCAGCCCCAGCATTTT. Amino acids: CASSGRDRINQPQHF. This chain joins TRBV9 and TRBJ1-5, with TRBD1 matching 8 bases. Looked up from germline, CDR1 is SGDLS and CDR2 is YYNGEE. The CDR3 contains 15 residues. The ends lost 3 bases at V and 4 bases at J; junction bases unmatched: 6.

V usage is TRBV7-2 and J usage is TRBJ2-2, with D maybe TRBD1 (6 bases). This CDR3 contains 14 residues. V lost 4 bases and J 1 base, leaving 7 bases between the germline ends. Germline V gene lookup returns CDR1 SGHTA and CDR2 FQGNSA. CDR3 sequence (DNA): TGTGCCAGCAGCTCACAGGGGAACACCGGGGAGCTGTTTTTT. Translation gives CASSSQGNTGELFF.

The chain links TRBV19 to TRBJ1-2; D may be TRBD1 (6 bases). Per the germline V gene, CDR1 is LNHDA and CDR2 is SQIVND (reference sequence). The CDR3 spans 13 residues. V lost 11 bases to trimming and J lost 4 bases, with 17 bases between them. CDR3 region: CASSQGRSYGYTF. CDR3 DNA sequence: TGTGCCTCAAGTCAGGGGCGCTCCTATGGCTACACCTTC.

The rearrangement uses TRBV10-2 and TRBJ2-1; 7 nucleotides match TRBD2. Losses at the gene ends were 3 bases for V and 4 bases for J; bases not matched to a gene: 3. The CDR3 length is 14 residues. Germline V gene data show CDR1 as WSHSY and CDR2 as SAAADI. DNA for the CDR3: TGCGCCAGCAGTGACCAGCGGGGATACAATGAGCAGTTCTTC. Protein: CASSDQRGYNEQFF.

The rearrangement uses TRBV28 and TRBJ2-7; 9 bases match TRBD1. This CDR3 contains 15 residues. CDR1 is MDHEN, CDR2 SYDVKM, per germline. Germline trimming cut 4 bases from V and 3 bases from J; bases unmatched to any gene: 7. CDR3 sequence: CASSSPGQGIYEQYF. The DNA for the CDR3 is TGTGCCAGCAGTTCCCCGGGACAGGGAATCTACGAGCAGTACTTC.

The gene calls are TRBV5-1 and TRBJ1-2, with 7 bases identical to TRBD1. There are 14 residues in the CDR3. In germline, CDR1 is SGHRS, CDR2 YFSETQ. J was trimmed by 2 bases and V by 0 bases; bases with no gene match: 1. Here the CDR3 reads CASSLEQGNYGYTF. The CDR3 DNA follows: TGCGCCAGCAGCTTGGAACAGGGGAACTATGGCTACACCTTC.

This chain uses TRBV5-6 with TRBJ2-5; 9 positions match TRBD1. CDR3 length: 15 amino acids. Germline loops: CDR1 SGHDT, CDR2 YYEEEE. Trimming removed 1 base from V and 1 base from J; junction bases left unmatched: 2. CDR3 DNA sequence: TGTGCCAGCAGCTTGAAGACAGGGGGCCAAGAGACCCAGTACTTC. It specifies CASSLKTGGQETQYF.

The chain combines TRBV19 with TRBJ2-7; a possible D gene is TRBD2 (5 bases). The germline V and J ends were trimmed by 3 bases and 3 bases, with 9 bases remaining between them. This CDR3 has 13 amino acids. Germline-derived CDR1 and CDR2 are LNHDA and SQIVND (reference sequence). In DNA form, the CDR3 reads TGTGCCAGTAGTATGTACGGAGGCTACGAGCAGTACTTC. Translated, it gives CASSMYGGYEQYF.

The genes are TRBV5-1 and TRBJ2-2, with 7 bases fitting TRBD1. CDR3 size: 16 residues. V trimming: 0 bases; J trimming: 3 bases; junction bases outside the gene matches: 5. Germline V gene lookup returns CDR1 SGHRS and CDR2 YFSETQ. The CDR3 loop is CASSLAWGQHTGELFF. CDR3 nucleotides: TGCGCCAGCAGCTTGGCCTGGGGACAGCACACCGGGGAGCTGTTTTTT. The entire variable domain, with the rest obtained from reference TRBV5-1 and TRBJ2-2, is as follows: KAGVTQTPRYLIKTRGQQVTLSCSPISGHRSVSWYQQTPGQGLQFLFEYFSETQRNKGNFPGRFSGRQFSNSRSEMNVSTLELGDSALYLCASSLAWGQHTGELFFGEGSRLTVL.

The chain is built from TRBV7-9 and TRBJ2-3; D may be TRBD2 (6 bases). Germline V lookup: CDR1 SEHNR, CDR2 FQNEAQ (reference sequence). Trimming pared 5 bases from V and 2 bases from J, leaving 14 bases between. This CDR3 comprises 15 residues. The CDR3 reads CASSPASDNTDTQYF. CDR3 DNA sequence: TGTGCCAGCAGCCCCGCTAGCGACAACACAGATACGCAGTATTTT. Combining the CDR3 with reference TRBV7-9 and TRBJ2-3 gives the whole variable domain DTGVSQNPRHKITKRGQNVTFRCDPISEHNRLYWYRQTLGQGPEFLTYFQNEAQLEKSRLLSDRFSAERPKGSFSTLEIQRTEQGDSAMYLCASSPASDNTDTQYFGPGTRLTVL.

V gene TRBV6-5 combines with J gene TRBJ2-5; TRBD1 might be the D (5 bases). The CDR3 has 15 residues. The germline gives CDR1 MNHEY, CDR2 SVGAGI. V shed 5 bases and J shed 5 bases, with 18 bases lying between them. CDR3 nucleotide sequence: TGTGCCAGCAGTCCACGAAGACAGTTATTGGAGACCCAGTACTTC. Translating it yields CASSPRRQLLETQYF.

The chain combines TRBV28 with TRBJ2-1, with 11 bases fitting TRBD1. CDR1 and CDR2 (germline): MDHEN, SYDVKM. V shed 6 bases and J 4 bases; nucleotides not matched to a gene: 5. CDR3 size: 15 residues. The CDR3 region is CASRSGTGGYNEQFF. The CDR3 DNA reads as TGTGCCAGCAGATCCGGGACAGGGGGTTACAATGAGCAGTTCTTC.

The chain is built from TRBV7-2 and TRBJ2-7, with D possibly TRBD1 on 6 matching bases. Looked up from germline, CDR1 is SGHTA and CDR2 is FQGNSA. The CDR3 runs 17 residues. V was clipped by 5 bases and J by 5 bases, with 25 bases between them. The CDR3 DNA follows: TGTGCCAGCAGCCCAATTTCTACAGGGCCTATGGAGCACGAGCAGTACTTC. Translating it yields CASSPISTGPMEHEQYF.